This T cell receptor beta chain originates from a study of T cells in Graves' hyperthyroidism and ophthalmopathy (dated by TCRdb to the late 2010s). In terms of the full investigation: Peripheral blood samples were taken at the time of initial diagnosis, prior to any treatment. A discovery cohort of about a hundred patients, 43 with Graves' ophthalmopathy and over 55 with stable Graves' hyperthyroidism, was used to find distinguishing TCR V-J signatures. An independent validation cohort of 18 to 20 hyperthyroidism patients and more than 15 patients who later progressed to ophthalmopathy tested prospective prediction of ophthalmopathy. The roughly 100 discovery patients were randomly divided into training and test sets at a 7:3 ratio. Thyroid tissue and blood T-cell repertoires from roughly six Graves' hyperthyroidism patients were also compared in the study. Following sampling, methimazole starting at 30 mg daily was given to hyperthyroidism patients, and high-dose intravenous methylprednisolone was given to ophthalmopathy patients. TCR Vbeta CDR3 sequencing of 140 or so peripheral blood samples (under 45 ophthalmopathy, about 80 hyperthyroidism and 17 progressor patients) is reported in the paper. The full study reports these points: Blood samples also contained most of the expanded thyroid clonotypes (frequency above 0.001), which suggests that blood repertoires may reflect thyroid immune responses. In cross-validation, a model built on a 13 V-J signature told ophthalmopathy apart from stable hyperthyroidism with 87.88% sensitivity and roughly 83% specificity, and in testing the same model reached 80%/75%. In validation, the model predicted progression to ophthalmopathy with around 71% sensitivity and 72% to 85% specificity, a median of 6.5 months before onset. Sample size was not statistically predetermined, and blinding of investigators to group allocation was not performed.

Hyperthyroidism patients were newly diagnosed, with disease duration under 2 months, and aged 18 to 65 years. Exclusion was applied to patients with uncontrolled infections, other autoimmune diseases, pregnancy or lactation. Diagnoses relied on clinical symptoms, serum thyroxine and TRAb, thyroid ultrasound and orbital computed tomography. Blood from progressor patients was collected at the time of first diagnosis with hyperthyroidism, before any ophthalmopathy symptoms had appeared. PBMCs were separated from roughly 9.3 ml of fresh peripheral blood using Ficoll-Paque density gradient centrifugation. Patients classed as progressors first received a Graves' hyperthyroidism diagnosis and then went on to develop ophthalmopathy during follow-up. Total RNA was extracted with Trizol reagent, and quality was checked on an Agilent 2100 Bioanalyzer. The TCR beta CDR3 regions were amplified from the RNA transcripts. A first-round RT-PCR of the TCR CDR3 used the HTBI primer set with the Qiagen OneStep RT-PCR kit. A second multiplex PCR round built the libraries, followed by size selection and purification. The libraries were sequenced on an Illumina HiSeq2000 using paired-end 100 bp reads. Per the source publication's procedure: SOAPnuke was used to process the raw data, removing reads that contained adapters or uncalled bases, had a mean Phred below 15, or lacked an exact match to the constant primer or identifier. COPE v1.2.5 was used to merge the high-quality paired reads, and each unique nucleotide sequence was defined as a clonotype. MiTCR v1.1 was used to align the clonotypes against IMGT TRBV, TRBD and TRBJ reference segments. Only V-J combinations with frequency above 0.0001, covering roughly 99% of repertoires, were analysed. A TCS score was defined as the ratio of F50 (clonal expansion) to E x V (chaos), with BLOSUM62-based TCRdist applied between CDR3 peptides within each V-J. Welch's t-statistics and random forest reduced around 510 V-J features to roughly 13, which were used in a naive Bayes classifier (R e1071). TCRdb itself trimmed the public reads at Q25 with fastp, ran MiXCR and retained productive beta chains. Here each entry gathers all rows of one CDR3 protein and keeps the most common genes and DNA. The V and J calls were determined by TCRdb, not by the authors. Recorded for this sample are 380,000 or so distinct CDR3 sequences; around an eighth of them occurred a single time. The ten largest clones represent 20% of the sample.

This clonotype showed up just a few times. Its target antigen remains unknown. Base qualities are not provided; no much larger clone lies one nucleotide away. The CDR3 measures 13 amino acids from cysteine to phenylalanine. The sequence is cut down to CDR3 DNA, 39 bases in frame from base 1. From the germline V gene (reference sequence), CDR1 is LNHDA and CDR2 is SQIVND. V sheds 7 bases and J sheds 8 bases, leaving 12 bases between their ends. The chain is made from TRBV19 and TRBJ1-6; TRBD1 could be the D gene, as 5 bases match. The sequencing input was blood. The TCR sequence derives from a man aged 30-40 years with Graves' hyperthyroidism that later progressed to Graves' ophthalmopathy. The nucleotides read TGTGCCAGTAAGCAGGGTTGGGATTCACCCCTCCACTTT. Its protein is CASKQGWDSPLHF.